This is a list of T cell receptor beta chains from one sample in a study of PD-L1 blockade in urothelial cancer. Sequencing was performed with immunoSEQ multiplex PCR; in TCRdb, only in-frame clones are kept and a portion is missing. The sample holds tens of thousands of clones, approximately 91% seen once. This specimen consisted of PBMCs, obtained around atezolizumab (anti-PD-L1) treatment. These receptor sequences come from a man aged 60 to 69 with urothelial cancer. Each CDR3 is given with its conserved first and last residue. Fields, in order: clone size, J gene, V gene, D gene, CDR3 protein, CDR3 DNA. A D gene is named only where the DNA matches it firmly. Clone size is stated in some rows and not others, as once, few, many or a class when expanded.

clone size: -; J gene: TRBJ2-7; V gene: TRBV9; D gene: -; CDR3 protein: CASSVDRAGAPYEQYF; CDR3 DNA: TGTGCCAGCAGCGTAGATCGGGCGGGGGCCCCCTACGAGCAGTACTTC
clone size: -; J gene: TRBJ2-7; V gene: TRBV27; D gene: TRBD1; CDR3 protein: CASSFAGGGEQYF; CDR3 DNA: TGTGCCAGCAGTTTTGCAGGGGGCGGGGAGCAGTACTTC
clone size: once; J gene: TRBJ1-2; V gene: TRBV7-9; D gene: TRBD1; CDR3 protein: CASSETGVFSYGYTF; CDR3 DNA: TGTGCCAGCAGCGAGACAGGGGTATTTAGCTATGGCTACACCTTC
clone size: -; J gene: TRBJ1-3; V gene: TRBV7-7; D gene: TRBD1; CDR3 protein: CASSLDRSSGNTIYF; CDR3 DNA: TGTGCTAGCAGCTTGGACAGGTCCTCTGGAAACACCATATATTTT
clone size: few; J gene: TRBJ2-7; V gene: TRBV11-2; D gene: TRBD2; CDR3 protein: CASSLAASGGTYEQYF; CDR3 DNA: TGTGCCAGCAGCTTAGCCGCTAGCGGAGGCACCTACGAGCAGTACTTC
clone size: -; J gene: TRBJ2-7; V gene: TRBV11-2; D gene: TRBD1; CDR3 protein: CASSLVWDRAYEQYF; CDR3 DNA: TGTGCCAGCAGCTTAGTATGGGACAGGGCCTACGAGCAGTACTTC
clone size: -; J gene: TRBJ2-1; V gene: TRBV19; D gene: -; CDR3 protein: CASSLGGGRQYNEQFF; CDR3 DNA: TGTGCCAGTAGTCTAGGGGGAGGGAGGCAATACAATGAGCAGTTCTTC
clone size: -; J gene: TRBJ2-7; V gene: TRBV19; D gene: -; CDR3 protein: CASSTVAGSYEQYF; CDR3 DNA: TGTGCCAGTAGCACGGTCGCGGGGAGCTACGAGCAGTACTTC
clone size: -; J gene: TRBJ2-7; V gene: TRBV6-6; D gene: TRBD1; CDR3 protein: CASRTGQGASEQYF; CDR3 DNA: TGTGCCAGCAGGACGGGACAGGGGGCAAGCGAGCAGTACTTC
clone size: -; J gene: TRBJ2-1; V gene: TRBV5-1; D gene: TRBD2; CDR3 protein: CASSLSSGTALNEQFF; CDR3 DNA: TGCGCCAGCAGCTTGTCGAGCGGGACGGCTCTCAATGAGCAGTTCTTC
clone size: -; J gene: TRBJ1-1; V gene: TRBV9; D gene: -; CDR3 protein: CASSVRTANTEAFF; CDR3 DNA: TGTGCCAGCAGCGTAAGGACAGCGAACACTGAAGCTTTCTTT
clone size: -; J gene: TRBJ2-3; V gene: TRBV7-2; D gene: -; CDR3 protein: CASSLPSTDTQYF; CDR3 DNA: TGTGCCAGCAGCTTACCAAGCACAGATACGCAGTATTTT
clone size: once; J gene: TRBJ1-5; V gene: TRBV28; D gene: -; CDR3 protein: CASRLRDRSNQPQHF; CDR3 DNA: TGTGCCAGCAGGCTGCGGGATCGGAGCAATCAGCCCCAGCATTTT